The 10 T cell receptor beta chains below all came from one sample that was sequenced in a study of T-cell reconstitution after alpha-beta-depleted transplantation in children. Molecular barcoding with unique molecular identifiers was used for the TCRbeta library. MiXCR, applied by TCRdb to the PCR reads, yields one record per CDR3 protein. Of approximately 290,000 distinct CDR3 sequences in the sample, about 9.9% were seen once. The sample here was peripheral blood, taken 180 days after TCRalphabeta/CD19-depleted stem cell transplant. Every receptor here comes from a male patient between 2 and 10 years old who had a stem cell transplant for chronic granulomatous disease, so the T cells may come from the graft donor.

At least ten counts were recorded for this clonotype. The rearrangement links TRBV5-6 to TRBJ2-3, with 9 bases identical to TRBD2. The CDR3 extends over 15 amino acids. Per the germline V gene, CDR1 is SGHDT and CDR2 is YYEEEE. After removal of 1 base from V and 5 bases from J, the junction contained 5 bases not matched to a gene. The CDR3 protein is CASSLPGLAGDTQYF. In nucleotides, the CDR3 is TGTGCCAGCAGCTTGCCGGGACTAGCTGGAGATACGCAGTATTTT.

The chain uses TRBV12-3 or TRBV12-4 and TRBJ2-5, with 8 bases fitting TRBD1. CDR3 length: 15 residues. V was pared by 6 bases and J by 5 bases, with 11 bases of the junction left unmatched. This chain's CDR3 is CASSFGQGVSETQYF. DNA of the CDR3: TGTGCCAGCAGCTTTGGACAGGGTGTTTCGGAGACCCAGTACTTC.

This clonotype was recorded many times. The CDR3 sequence: CASGLQGYEQYF. The CDR3 DNA reads TGTGCTAGTGGACTACAGGGTTACGAGCAGTACTTC. The chain carries TRBV12-5 and TRBJ2-7, with D tentatively TRBD1 (6 bases). CDR1 is LGHNT, CDR2 FRNRAP, per germline. V lost 6 bases and J 4 bases, leaving 10 bases between the germline ends. This CDR3 spans 12 amino acids.

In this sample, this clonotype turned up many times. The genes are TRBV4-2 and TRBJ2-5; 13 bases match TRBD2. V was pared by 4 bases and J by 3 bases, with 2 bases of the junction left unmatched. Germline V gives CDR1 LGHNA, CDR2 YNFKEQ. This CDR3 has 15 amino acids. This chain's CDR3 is CASSLGLAGEETQYF. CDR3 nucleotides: TGTGCCAGCAGCCTTGGACTAGCGGGGGAAGAGACCCAGTACTTC.

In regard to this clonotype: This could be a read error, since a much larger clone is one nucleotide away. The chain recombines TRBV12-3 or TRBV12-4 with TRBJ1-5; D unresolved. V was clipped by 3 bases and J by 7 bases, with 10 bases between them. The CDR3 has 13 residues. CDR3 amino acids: CASSFPDLQPQHF. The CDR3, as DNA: TGTGCCAGCAGTTTCCCCGACTTGCAGCCCCAGCATTTT.

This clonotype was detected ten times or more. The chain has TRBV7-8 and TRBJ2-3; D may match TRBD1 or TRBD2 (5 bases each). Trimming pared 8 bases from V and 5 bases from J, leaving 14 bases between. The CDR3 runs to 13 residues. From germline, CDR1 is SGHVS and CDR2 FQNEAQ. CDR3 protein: CASGDGNEDTQYF. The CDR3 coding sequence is TGTGCCAGCGGGGACGGGAATGAAGATACGCAGTATTTT.

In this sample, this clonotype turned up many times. The DNA for the CDR3 is TGTGCCAGCTCACCGCTGTGGTCGGATGAGCAGTTCTTC. This gives the protein CASSPLWSDEQFF. The gene calls are TRBV18 and TRBJ2-1; D uncertain. V lost 3 bases to trimming and J lost 8 bases, with 11 bases between them. The CDR3 is 13 residues long. Germline V lookup: CDR1 KGHSH, CDR2 LQKENI.

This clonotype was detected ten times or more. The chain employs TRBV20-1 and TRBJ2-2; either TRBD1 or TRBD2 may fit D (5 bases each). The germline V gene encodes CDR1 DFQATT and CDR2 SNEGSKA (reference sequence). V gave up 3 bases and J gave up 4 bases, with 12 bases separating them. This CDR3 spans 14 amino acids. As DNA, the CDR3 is TGCAGTGCTAGGTGGGGGATGGGCACCGGGGAGCTGTTTTTT. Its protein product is CSARWGMGTGELFF.

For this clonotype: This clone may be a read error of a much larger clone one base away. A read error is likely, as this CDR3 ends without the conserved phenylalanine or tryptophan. The CDR3, as DNA: TGTGCCATCAGTGAGTCTTCAGGGGCGCAGCAGTACTAC. It encodes CAISESSGAQQYY. The gene calls are TRBV10-3 and TRBJ2-7; weak D call: TRBD1 (6 bases). Germline V gene lookup returns CDR1 ENHRY and CDR2 SYGVKD. This CDR3 is built from 13 residues. V lost 0 bases, J lost 8 bases, and 11 bases lay in between.

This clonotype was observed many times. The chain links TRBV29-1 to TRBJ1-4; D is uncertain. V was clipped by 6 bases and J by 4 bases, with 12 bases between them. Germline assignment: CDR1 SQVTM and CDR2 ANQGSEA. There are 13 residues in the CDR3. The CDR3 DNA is TGCAGCGTCACCGGCACCGATAATGAAAAACTGTTTTTT. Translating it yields CSVTGTDNEKLFF.